This T cell receptor beta chain was retrieved from a study of blood T cell repertoires in COVID-19. The data were produced by immunoSEQ multiplex PCR, yet TCRdb's version contains in-frame clones alone and is incomplete. The sample yields over 150,000 clones, more than 60% seen once. The CDR3 is 15 amino acids. The germline CDR1 and CDR2 sequences are SQVTM and ANQGSEA. With 6 bases clipped from V and 5 bases from J, the junction kept 15 bases outside the gene matches. This TCR was sampled from a woman aged 45 to 65 with acute or convalescent COVID-19. Sequencing input: peripheral blood. The chain links TRBV29-1 to TRBJ2-7; the match to TRBD2 covers 8 bases. CDR3 in DNA: TGCAGCGTCCAGACTCTAGGAGCGGGAGCCGACGAGCAGTACTTC. This codes for CSVQTLGAGADEQYF.